A single sample gave rise to the 18 T cell receptor beta chains below, sequenced in a study of a mutant IDH1 vaccine in newly diagnosed glioma. TCRdb keeps only in-frame clones here, not all; method: immunoSEQ multiplex PCR. The sample contains approximately 82,000 clones, more than 80% of which appear only once. Their cognate antigens are unknown. Regarding time point: week 23, last vaccination. Every single dose of the vaccine, 300 ug of mutant IDH1 20-mer peptide, came with topical imiquimod. This specimen consisted of PBMCs, obtained from a glioma patient whose treatment included an IDH1 peptide vaccine. The receptor set was obtained from a woman aged 45-65 years with glioma.

V and J are TRBV28 and TRBJ2-2; D gene unclear. The germline V gene encodes CDR1 MDHEN and CDR2 SYDVKM. This CDR3 has 15 amino acids. V dropped 6 bases and J dropped 0 bases, with 11 bases sitting between them. This chain's CDR3 is CASSYTAPNTGELFF. The CDR3 DNA reads as TGTGCCAGCAGCTATACAGCCCCGAACACCGGGGAGCTGTTTTTT.

The chain uses TRBV10-2 and TRBJ2-1, with 12 bases aligning to TRBD2. V gave up 4 bases and J gave up 9 bases; unmatched junction bases: 4. CDR3 length equals 14 residues. Germline CDR1 reads WSHSY; CDR2 reads SAAADI. Here the CDR3 reads CASSGLAGVGEQFF. As DNA, the CDR3 is TGCGCCAGCAGTGGACTAGCGGGAGTGGGTGAGCAGTTCTTC.

This clone has a handful of counts. The chain combines TRBV7-2 with TRBJ2-5; 16 bases match TRBD2. The ends lost 3 bases at V and 2 bases at J; junction bases unmatched: 0. CDR3 size: 16 residues. Germline-derived CDR1 and CDR2 are SGHTA and FQGNSA. CDR3 in DNA: TGTGCCAGCAGCTTGGGACTAGCGGGAGGGCAAGAGACCCAGTACTTC. As protein: CASSLGLAGGQETQYF.

The V call is TRBV10-1, the J call TRBJ2-1; the match to TRBD2 covers 8 bases. Germline loops: CDR1 WNHNN, CDR2 SYGVQD (reference sequence). V was pared by 3 bases and J by 15 bases, with 4 bases of the junction left unmatched. The CDR3 extends over 11 amino acids. In DNA, the CDR3 is TGCGCCAGCAGTGAAGCGGGAGTAGCGTTCTTC. It yields the protein CASSEAGVAFF.

This sequence joins TRBV4-1 and TRBJ1-4; D is unresolved. Trimming left V 0 bases short and J 8 bases short, with 10 bases between. The V gene's germline CDR1 is MGHRA and CDR2 YSYEKL. The CDR3 runs to 14 residues. The CDR3 sequence: CASSQDLRSEKLFF. The CDR3, as DNA: TGCGCCAGCAGCCAAGATCTTCGGTCAGAAAAACTGTTTTTT.

This rearrangement joins TRBV9 to TRBJ1-3; D is uncertain. Looked up from germline, CDR1 is SGDLS and CDR2 is YYNGEE. V was pared by 6 bases and J by 2 bases, with 12 bases between. CDR3 length: 14 amino acids. CDR3 in amino acids: CASMVTPPGNTIYF. The CDR3 DNA sequence: TGTGCCAGCATGGTGACCCCTCCTGGAAACACCATATATTTT.

This clone has just a few counts. This rearrangement joins TRBV7-8 to TRBJ1-3; TRBD1 matches at 8 bases. This CDR3 has 14 residues. Trimming took 5 bases from V and 4 from J; bases not matched to a gene: 4. Germline CDR1 and CDR2: SGHVS and FQNEAQ. CDR3 DNA sequence: TGTGCCAGCAGCAACAGGGGGTCCGGAAACACCATATATTTT. Amino acid sequence: CASSNRGSGNTIYF.

The CDR3 here is CASSNRDTANYGYTF. For the CDR3, the DNA is TGTGCCAGCAGTAACCGGGACACAGCTAACTATGGCTACACCTTC. The chain employs TRBV6-5 and TRBJ1-2; tentatively, D is TRBD1 (6 bases). The CDR3 covers 15 residues. Germline CDR1 reads MNHEY; CDR2 reads SVGAGI. V gave up 5 bases and J gave up 0 bases, with 13 bases separating them.

This rearrangement joins TRBV27 to TRBJ1-4; D gene unclear. In germline, CDR1 is MNHEY, CDR2 SMNVEV (reference sequence). This CDR3 is built from 14 residues. With 4 bases removed from V and 6 bases from J, the gap between germline ends came to 12 bases. The chain's CDR3 is CASSSAAVYEKLFF. CDR3 DNA sequence: TGTGCCAGCAGTTCCGCTGCGGTATATGAAAAACTGTTTTTT.

J is TRBJ2-4 and V is TRBV5-4, with no clear D. CDR1 is SGHNT and CDR2 is YYREEE in the germline V gene (reference sequence). The CDR3 extends over 15 amino acids. V lost 0 bases and J 1 base, leaving 8 bases between the germline ends. Here the CDR3 reads CASSLASGAKNIQYF. CDR3 sequence (DNA): TGTGCCAGCAGCTTGGCCTCCGGGGCCAAAAACATTCAGTACTTC.

This chain uses TRBV7-8 with TRBJ2-3; weak D call: TRBD2 (6 bases). CDR1 and CDR2 from the germline V gene are SGHVS and FQNEAQ. The CDR3 is 15 residues long. V was shortened by 4 bases and J by 4 bases, with 15 bases between the two germline ends. The CDR3 coding sequence is TGTGCCAGCAGCTCGGAGGGAGACATCGCAGATACGCAGTATTTT. Amino acids: CASSSEGDIADTQYF.

This clone was seen more than once but under ten times. This chain connects TRBV7-2 to TRBJ1-5; D unresolved. Trimming took 1 base from V and 0 from J, leaving 7 bases between them. Germline CDR1 and CDR2: SGHTA and FQGNSA. This CDR3 has 15 amino acids. Here the CDR3 DNA reads TGTGCCAGCAGCTTAGTAACGGATAGCAATCAGCCCCAGCATTTT. It is translated as CASSLVTDSNQPQHF.

The chain recombines TRBV4-1 with TRBJ2-2, with a weak D call TRBD2 (5 bases). There are 15 residues in the CDR3. V was clipped by 0 bases and J by 6 bases, with 11 bases between them. Looked up from germline, CDR1 is MGHRA and CDR2 is YSYEKL. CDR3 DNA sequence: TGCGCCAGCAGCCAAGAGGAGGCGGTCTCCGGGGAGCTGTTTTTT. This translates into CASSQEEAVSGELFF.

The V gene is TRBV27, the J gene TRBJ2-7, with 9 positions matching TRBD1. CDR1 MNHEY and CDR2 SMNVEV come from the germline V gene (reference sequence). The V and J ends lost 2 bases and 5 bases, in that order; junction bases with no gene match: 7. CDR3 length: 15 residues. The DNA for the CDR3 is TGTGCCAGCAGTTTAGCCGGGACAGGGTCCCACGAGCAGTACTTC. This encodes CASSLAGTGSHEQYF.

The rearrangement joins TRBV5-1 to TRBJ2-7, with 7 bases that match TRBD1. The trim removed 0 bases at V and 7 bases at J, leaving 1 base unmatched. The CDR3 is 12 residues long. Germline assignment: CDR1 SGHRS and CDR2 YFSETQ. The CDR3 nucleotides are TGCGCCAGCAGCTTGGGACAGGGTGAGCAGTACTTC. Translation gives CASSLGQGEQYF.

V usage is TRBV5-1 and J usage is TRBJ2-7, with 8 nucleotides matching TRBD2. Losses at the gene ends were 2 bases for V and 0 bases for J; bases not matched to a gene: 7. The germline V gene has CDR1 SGHRS and CDR2 YFSETQ. CDR3 length: 16 amino acids. The CDR3 protein is CASSFSPAGDSYEQYF. The CDR3, as DNA: TGCGCCAGCAGCTTTTCCCCAGCGGGAGACTCCTACGAGCAGTACTTC. Filled out from reference TRBV5-1 and TRBJ2-7, the complete variable domain reads KAGVTQTPRYLIKTRGQQVTLSCSPISGHRSVSWYQQTPGQGLQFLFEYFSETQRNKGNFPGRFSGRQFSNSRSEMNVSTLELGDSALYLCASSFSPAGDSYEQYFGPGTRLTVT.

The J gene is TRBJ2-2, the V gene TRBV2; TRBD1 aligns across 7 bases. In germline, CDR1 is SNHLY, CDR2 FYNNEI. Unmatched junction bases numbered 4, after V lost 4 bases and J lost 8 bases. The CDR3 consists of 13 residues. In DNA, the CDR3 is TGTGCCAGCAGTGGGACAGGTTTTGGGGAGCTGTTTTTT. Its translation is CASSGTGFGELFF. The variable domain in full, with the rest retrieved from reference TRBV2 and TRBJ2-2, is EPEVTQTPSHQVTQMGQEVILRCVPISNHLYFYWYRQILGQKVEFLVSFYNNEISEKSEIFDDQFSVERPDGSNFTLKIRSTKLEDSAMYFCASSGTGFGELFFGEGSRLTVL.

This clone occurred once. The rearrangement joins TRBV4-1 to TRBJ2-1; D is perhaps TRBD1 (5 bases). Trimming cost V 4 bases and J 5 bases, with 9 bases left between them. The germline V gene has CDR1 MGHRA and CDR2 YSYEKL. CDR3 size: 13 residues. The CDR3 spells CASSRIQDNEQFF. The CDR3 DNA follows: TGCGCCAGCAGCCGGATACAGGACAATGAGCAGTTCTTC.